The T cell receptor beta chain under discussion was sequenced for a study of blood T cell repertoires in COVID-19 (dated by TCRdb to about 2020). About the full investigation: Collaborator samples came from the United States, Italy and Spain and covered acute and convalescent phases of COVID-19. The material from the prospective study consisted of cDNA or gDNA derived from T cells, B-cell-depleted T cells, or PBMCs. HLA class I and class II types, where available, came from metadata supplied by the sample provider rather than from assay-based typing. Samples were obtained from the ongoing ImmuneRACE study (first 160 participants) and from 1,200 or so subjects provided by 6 global collaborators. The repertoires were released in a freely available public database meant as a resource for research on the immune response to SARS-CoV-2. Deeply sampled blood TCRbeta repertoires from subjects exposed to, actively infected with, or recovered from COVID-19 were included in the dataset. Nearly every sample came with metadata listing a de-identified subject ID, COVID-19 status, age in years and sex. Beyond this particular receptor, the publication reports: How much clinical and demographic metadata was included differed by source and by participant, and the metadata was provided uncurated.

The collaborating institutions used their own protocols to collect whole blood in K2EDTA tubes. Collaborator samples were shipped for TCRbeta analysis as frozen whole blood, isolated PBMCs, or DNA extracted from either sample type. Turning to this clone: Its antigen remains unidentified. Per-nucleotide qualities are absent, and no much larger clonotype sits a single base away.

The junction shows trimming of 7 bases on V and 5 bases on J, plus 13 bases between the germline ends. CDR1 and CDR2 are read off the germline V gene as SQVTM and ANQGSEA. From cysteine to phenylalanine, the CDR3 is 12 amino acids long. Left in the record is the CDR3 DNA by itself, 36 bases read in frame from the first base. TCRbeta CDR3 regions were amplified from genomic DNA using the immunoSEQ Assay, a bias-controlled multiplex PCR. As for the authors' bioinformatics: Nucleated cell counts per sample were estimated from amplification of reference gene primers within the assay. Sequence reads were collapsed and filtered to measure the absolute abundance of every unique TCRbeta CDR3 rearrangement. For each sample, productive Simpson clonality was calculated as the square root of Simpson's diversity index over productive rearrangements. TCRdb took over this immuneACCESS table, retaining in-frame rearrangements with V and J assigned. Such tables are incomplete; in checked studies, under half of the missing clones stem from an unresolved V gene, and the remainder is unexplained. The V and J calls and the clone size are those of that table, but D and trimming were determined from the DNA. Across this sample there are roughly 220,000 clones, with 80% to 90% seen only once. Of the sample, 15% to 20% is held by the ten largest clones.

Sequenced material: peripheral blood. The rearrangement joined TRBV29-1 to TRBJ2-3, and possibly TRBD1, on 6 matching bases. The receptor was derived from a man aged 25-45 years with active or convalescent COVID-19. The CDR3 amino acid sequence is: CSGAGERDTQYF. The DNA sequence is given as TGCAGCGGGGCAGGGGAGAGAGATACGCAGTATTTT.